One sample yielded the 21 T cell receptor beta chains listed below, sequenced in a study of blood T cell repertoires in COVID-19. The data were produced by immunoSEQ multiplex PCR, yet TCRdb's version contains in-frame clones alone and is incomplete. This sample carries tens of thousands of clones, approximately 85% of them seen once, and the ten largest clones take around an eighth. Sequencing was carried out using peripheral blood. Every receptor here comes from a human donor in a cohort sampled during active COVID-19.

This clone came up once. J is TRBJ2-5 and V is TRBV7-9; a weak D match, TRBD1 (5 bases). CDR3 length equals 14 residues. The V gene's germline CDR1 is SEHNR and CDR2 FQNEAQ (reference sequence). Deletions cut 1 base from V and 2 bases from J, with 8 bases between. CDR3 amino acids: CASSLGQSQETQYF. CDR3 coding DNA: TGTGCCAGCAGCTTAGGACAGTCTCAAGAGACCCAGTACTTC. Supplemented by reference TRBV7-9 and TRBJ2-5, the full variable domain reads DTGVSQNPRHKITKRGQNVTFRCDPISEHNRLYWYRQTLGQGPEFLTYFQNEAQLEKSRLLSDRFSAERPKGSFSTLEIQRTEQGDSAMYLCASSLGQSQETQYFGPGTRLLVL.

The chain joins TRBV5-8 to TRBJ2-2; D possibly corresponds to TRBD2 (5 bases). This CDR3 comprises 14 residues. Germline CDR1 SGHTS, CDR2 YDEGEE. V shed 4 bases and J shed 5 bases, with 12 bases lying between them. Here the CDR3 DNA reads TGTGCCAGCAGCCGGACCTCGGGGACCGGGGAGCTGTTTTTT. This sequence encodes CASSRTSGTGELFF.

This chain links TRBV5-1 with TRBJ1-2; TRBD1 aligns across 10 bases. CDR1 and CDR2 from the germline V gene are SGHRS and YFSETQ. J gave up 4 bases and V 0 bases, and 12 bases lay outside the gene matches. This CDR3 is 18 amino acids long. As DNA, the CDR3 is TGCGCCAGCAGCTTGGAGGGGACAGGGGCGGGAGACCGCTATGGCTACACCTTC. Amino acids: CASSLEGTGAGDRYGYTF.

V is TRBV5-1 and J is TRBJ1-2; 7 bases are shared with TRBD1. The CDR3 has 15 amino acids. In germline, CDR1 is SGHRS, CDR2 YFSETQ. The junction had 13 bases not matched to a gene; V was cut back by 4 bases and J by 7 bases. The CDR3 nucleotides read TGCGCCAGCAGCCGACGACAGGGCCAAAGATCTGGCTACACCTTC. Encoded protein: CASSRRQGQRSGYTF.

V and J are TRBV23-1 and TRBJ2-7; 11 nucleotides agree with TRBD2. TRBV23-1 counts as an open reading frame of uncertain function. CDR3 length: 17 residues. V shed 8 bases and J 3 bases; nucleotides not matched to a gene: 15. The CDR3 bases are TGCGCCAGCGACAGGGGGTATCGGACTAGCGGGTACTACGAGCAGTACTTC. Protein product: CASDRGYRTSGYYEQYF.

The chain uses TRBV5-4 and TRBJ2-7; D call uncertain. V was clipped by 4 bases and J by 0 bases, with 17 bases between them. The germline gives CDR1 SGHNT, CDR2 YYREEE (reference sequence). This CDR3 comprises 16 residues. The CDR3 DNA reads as TGTGCCAGCAGCCCCGCGTCCGCGGCAAACTCCTACGAGCAGTACTTC. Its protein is CASSPASAANSYEQYF.

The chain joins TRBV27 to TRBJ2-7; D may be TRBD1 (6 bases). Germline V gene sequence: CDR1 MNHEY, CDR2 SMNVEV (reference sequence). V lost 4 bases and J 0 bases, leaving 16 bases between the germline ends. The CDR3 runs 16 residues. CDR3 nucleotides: TGTGCCAGCAGTTCGCCATCTACAGGGATCTCCTACGAGCAGTACTTC. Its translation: CASSSPSTGISYEQYF.

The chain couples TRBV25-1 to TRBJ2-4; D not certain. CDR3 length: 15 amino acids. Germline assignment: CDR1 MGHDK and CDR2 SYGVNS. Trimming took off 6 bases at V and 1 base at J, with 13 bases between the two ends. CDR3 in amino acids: CASSPPGRAKNIQYF. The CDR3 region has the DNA TGTGCCAGCAGCCCCCCCGGCAGGGCCAAAAACATTCAGTACTTC.

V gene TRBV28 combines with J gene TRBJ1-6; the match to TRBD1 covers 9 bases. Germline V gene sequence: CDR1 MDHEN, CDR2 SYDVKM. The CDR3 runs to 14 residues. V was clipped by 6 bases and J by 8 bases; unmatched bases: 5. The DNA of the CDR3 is TGTGCCAGCAGACCACAGGGGGCTCATTCACCCCTCCACTTT. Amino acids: CASRPQGAHSPLHF.

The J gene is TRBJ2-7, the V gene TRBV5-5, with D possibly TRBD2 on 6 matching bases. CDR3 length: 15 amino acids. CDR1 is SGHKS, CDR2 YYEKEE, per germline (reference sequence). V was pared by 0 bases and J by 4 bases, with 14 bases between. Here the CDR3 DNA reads TGTGCCAGCAGCTTGGGGGGGACTGATCGTTACGAGCAGTACTTC. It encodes CASSLGGTDRYEQYF.

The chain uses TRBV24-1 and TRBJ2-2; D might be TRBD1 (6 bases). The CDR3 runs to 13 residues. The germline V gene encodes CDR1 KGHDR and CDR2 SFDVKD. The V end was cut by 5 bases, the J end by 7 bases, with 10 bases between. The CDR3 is CATSARGGGELFF. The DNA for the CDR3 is TGTGCCACCAGTGCCAGGGGCGGCGGGGAGCTGTTTTTT.

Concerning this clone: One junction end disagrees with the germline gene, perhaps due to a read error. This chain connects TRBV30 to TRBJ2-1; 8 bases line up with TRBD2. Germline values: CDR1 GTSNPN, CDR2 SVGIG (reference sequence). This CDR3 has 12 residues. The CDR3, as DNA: TGTGCCTGGAGTGTGGTAGCGGGGCCGTGTGTCTTC. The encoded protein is CAWSVVAGPCVF.

In DNA, the CDR3 is TGTGCCAGCGGGCCTCTGGGGGCGACCCAGTACTTC. Translated, it gives CASGPLGATQYF. The V gene is TRBV3-1 (or the pseudogene TRBV3-2), the J gene TRBJ2-5, with D possibly matching TRBD1 (6 bases). The V end was cut by 8 bases, the J end by 7 bases, with 14 bases between. CDR1 and CDR2 (germline): LGHDT, YNNKEL (reference sequence). The CDR3 totals 12 residues.

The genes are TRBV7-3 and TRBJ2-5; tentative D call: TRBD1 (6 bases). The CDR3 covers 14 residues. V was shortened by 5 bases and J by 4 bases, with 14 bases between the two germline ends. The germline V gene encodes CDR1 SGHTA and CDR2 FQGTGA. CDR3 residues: CASSPGAGAETQYF. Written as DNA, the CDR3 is TGTGCCAGCAGCCCAGGGGCAGGGGCAGAGACCCAGTACTTC. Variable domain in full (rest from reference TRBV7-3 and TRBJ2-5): GAGVSQTPSNKVTEKGKYVELRCDPISGHTALYWYRQSLGQGPEFLIYFQGTGAADDSGLPNDRFFAVRPEGSVSTLKIQRTERGDSAVYLCASSPGAGAETQYFGPGTRLLVL.

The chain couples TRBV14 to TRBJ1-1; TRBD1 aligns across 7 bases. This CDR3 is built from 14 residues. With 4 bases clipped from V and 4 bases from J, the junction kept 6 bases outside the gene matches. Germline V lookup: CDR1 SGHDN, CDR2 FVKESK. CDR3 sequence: CASSRQGAGTEAFF. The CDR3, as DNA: TGTGCCAGCAGCCGACAGGGAGCGGGCACTGAAGCTTTCTTT.

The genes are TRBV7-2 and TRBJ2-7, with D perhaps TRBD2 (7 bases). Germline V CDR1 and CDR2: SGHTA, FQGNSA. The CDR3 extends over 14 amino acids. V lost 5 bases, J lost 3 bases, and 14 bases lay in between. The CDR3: CASSPRGGGYEQYF. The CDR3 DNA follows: TGTGCCAGCAGCCCCCGGGGAGGGGGCTACGAGCAGTACTTC.

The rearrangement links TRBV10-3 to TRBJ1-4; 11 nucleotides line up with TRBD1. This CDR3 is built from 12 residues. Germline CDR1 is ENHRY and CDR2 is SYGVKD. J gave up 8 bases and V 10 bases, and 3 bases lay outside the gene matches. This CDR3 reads CATGQGAEKLFF. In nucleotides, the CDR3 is TGTGCCACCGGACAGGGGGCCGAAAAACTGTTTTTT.

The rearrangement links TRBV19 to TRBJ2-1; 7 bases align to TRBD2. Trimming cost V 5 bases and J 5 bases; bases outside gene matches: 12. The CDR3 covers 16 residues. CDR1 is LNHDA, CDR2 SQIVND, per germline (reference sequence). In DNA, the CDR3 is TGTGCCAGTAGTCCTCTCGGGACGGGAGGCCACAATGAGCAGTTCTTC. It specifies CASSPLGTGGHNEQFF.

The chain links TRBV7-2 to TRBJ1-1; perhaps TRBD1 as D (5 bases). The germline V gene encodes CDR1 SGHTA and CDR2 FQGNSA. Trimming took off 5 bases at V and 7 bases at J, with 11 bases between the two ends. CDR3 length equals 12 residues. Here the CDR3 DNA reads TGTGCCAGCAGCCATTGGGGCGGTGAAGCTTTCTTT. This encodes CASSHWGGEAFF.

CDR3 sequence reads: CASSYTGTGNNEQFF. DNA of the CDR3: TGTGCCAGCAGCTATACCGGGACAGGGAACAATGAGCAGTTCTTC. The rearrangement links TRBV7-9 to TRBJ2-1; 9 bases map to TRBD1. V lost 4 bases to trimming and J lost 5 bases; unmatched junction nucleotides: 6. The CDR3 extends over 15 amino acids. Germline V gene sequence: CDR1 SEHNR, CDR2 FQNEAQ (reference sequence).

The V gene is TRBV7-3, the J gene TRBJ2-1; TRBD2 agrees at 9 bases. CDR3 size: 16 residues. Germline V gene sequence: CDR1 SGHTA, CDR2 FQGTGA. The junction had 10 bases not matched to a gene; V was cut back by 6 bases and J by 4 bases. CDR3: CASSRSGSEPYNEQFF. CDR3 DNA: TGTGCCAGCAGTCGTAGCGGGAGCGAACCTTACAATGAGCAGTTCTTC.